These 27 T cell receptor beta chains were all obtained from the same sample, sequenced in a study of spatial heterogeneity in lung cancer. Time point noted: sample taken at primary tumor resection. MiXCR, run by TCRdb on the 5' RACE reads, gives a single entry per CDR3 protein. The sample comprises around 87,000 distinct CDR3 sequences, approximately 12% of which are singletons, and about 40% rests with the top ten. The specimen was PBMCs, collected at surgery. The receptor set was obtained from a male donor with early-stage non-small cell lung cancer.

This clonotype was recorded at least ten times. The V call is TRBV29-1, the J call TRBJ2-5; unclear D gene. The CDR3 covers 12 residues. Per germline, CDR1 SQVTM and CDR2 ANQGSEA. The CDR3 protein is CSFETAPETQYF. The CDR3 DNA reads TGCAGTTTTGAGACTGCCCCGGAGACCCAGTACTTC.

V and J are TRBV27 and TRBJ2-3; 7 bases map to TRBD1. Germline values: CDR1 MNHEY, CDR2 SMNVEV (reference sequence). J lost 6 bases, V lost 3 bases, and 3 bases had no gene match. CDR3 length: 13 residues. CDR3 bases: TGTGCCAGCAGTTTGACAGGGACCGATACGCAGTATTTT. Its protein is CASSLTGTDTQYF.

In its sample, this clonotype was seen a few times. This chain links TRBV29-1 with TRBJ2-5; the D gene could be TRBD1 or TRBD2 (6 bases each). The CDR3 runs 11 residues. V was trimmed by 4 bases and J by 8 bases, leaving 11 bases between them. Germline V CDR1 and CDR2: SQVTM, ANQGSEA. The CDR3 region has the DNA TGCAGCGTTGCAGGGGCGGGAACCCAGTACTTC. This encodes CSVAGAGTQYF.

This clonotype was seen a single time. The junction departs from the called germline gene at one end, perhaps through a read error. V is TRBV7-7 and J is TRBJ2-2; D uncertain. CDR3 length: 14 residues. CDR1 and CDR2 from the germline V gene are SSHAT and FNYEAQ (reference sequence). The CDR3 loop reads CASSLYRNTGELFF. As DNA, the CDR3 is TGTGCTAGCAGCTTATACAGAAACACCGGGGAGCTGTTTTTT.

This chain links TRBV20-1 with TRBJ1-4; 8 positions match TRBD1. J was trimmed by 3 bases and V by 5 bases; bases with no gene match: 14. The CDR3 contains 17 residues. Germline V lookup: CDR1 DFQATT, CDR2 SNEGSKA (reference sequence). CDR3 sequence (DNA): TGCAGTGCTCGACCGGGACAGGTTGTGTTGGCTAATGAAAAACTGTTTTTT. Its protein product is CSARPGQVVLANEKLFF.

This clonotype was recorded many times. This chain links TRBV5-1 with TRBJ2-7; 9 positions agree with TRBD2. Looked up from germline, CDR1 is SGHRS and CDR2 is YFSETQ. J gave up 3 bases and V 0 bases, and 4 bases lay outside the gene matches. The CDR3 contains 15 residues. CDR3 loop: CASSLDSGSFYEQYF. The CDR3, as DNA: TGCGCCAGCAGCTTGGATAGCGGGAGTTTCTACGAGCAGTACTTC.

The V call is TRBV7-3, the J call TRBJ2-1; TRBD1 aligns across 8 bases. V trimming: 1 base; J trimming: 7 bases; junction bases outside the gene matches: 12. The CDR3 is 17 amino acids. Germline values: CDR1 SGHTA, CDR2 FQGTGA. The CDR3 sequence is CASSLRGGQGRRNEQFF. The CDR3 DNA reads as TGTGCCAGCAGCTTAAGAGGAGGACAGGGCAGGCGGAATGAGCAGTTCTTC.

This sequence joins TRBV11-1 and TRBJ1-1; no firm D call. The V and J ends lost 1 base and 0 bases respectively, with 9 bases between them. The CDR3 covers 15 residues. CDR1 is SGHAT and CDR2 is FQDESV in the germline V gene (reference sequence). The CDR3 region is CASSLERIMNTEAFF. The CDR3 DNA reads as TGTGCCAGCAGCTTAGAGCGGATCATGAACACTGAAGCTTTCTTT. Based on the CDR3 plus reference TRBV11-1 and TRBJ1-1, the full variable domain is EAEVAQSPRYKITEKSQAVAFWCDPISGHATLYWYRQILGQGPELLVQFQDESVVDDSQLPKDRFSAERLKGVDSTLKIQPAELGDSAMYLCASSLERIMNTEAFFGQGTRLTVV.

The chain is built from TRBV7-3 and TRBJ2-5, with unresolved D. Trimming removed 3 bases at V and 4 bases at J, with 9 bases between. Germline V gives CDR1 SGHTA, CDR2 FQGTGA. The CDR3 length is 13 residues. The CDR3 DNA reads as TGTGCCAGCAGCTTTTCGCTAATAGAGACCCAGTACTTC. Amino acid sequence: CASSFSLIETQYF.

This clonotype showed up just a few times. This chain joins TRBV28 and TRBJ2-7, with 8 bases fitting TRBD2. Germline V CDR1 and CDR2: MDHEN, SYDVKM. Unmatched junction bases numbered 15, after V lost 7 bases and J lost 4 bases. This CDR3 is 16 amino acids long. The CDR3 reads CASIPGTGGPGYEQYF. CDR3 sequence (DNA): TGTGCCAGCATCCCCGGAACGGGAGGGCCTGGATACGAGCAGTACTTC. Using reference TRBV28 and TRBJ2-7 for the parts outside the CDR3, the full variable domain is DVKVTQSSRYLVKRTGEKVFLECVQDMDHENMFWYRQDPGLGLRLIYFSYDVKMKEKGDIPEGYSVSREKKERFSLILESASTNQTSMYLCASIPGTGGPGYEQYFGPGTRLTVT.

Only a few counts were recorded for this clonotype. The V call is TRBV7-9, the J call TRBJ2-1; no definite D call. The CDR3 has 16 residues. V was pared by 2 bases and J by 1 base, with 12 bases between. Germline-derived CDR1 and CDR2 are SEHNR and FQNEAQ (reference sequence). The CDR3 here is CASSLYFGLSYNEQFF. CDR3 coding DNA: TGTGCCAGCAGCTTATATTTTGGTCTTTCCTACAATGAGCAGTTCTTC. Drawing the rest from reference TRBV7-9 and TRBJ2-1, the complete variable domain is DTGVSQNPRHKITKRGQNVTFRCDPISEHNRLYWYRQTLGQGPEFLTYFQNEAQLEKSRLLSDRFSAERPKGSFSTLEIQRTEQGDSAMYLCASSLYFGLSYNEQFFGPGTRLTVL.

This chain links TRBV7-9 with TRBJ1-1; no definite D call. The length of the CDR3 is 14 residues. Trimming stripped 0 bases from V and 1 base from J, with 6 bases between. Germline CDR1 and CDR2: SEHNR and FQNEAQ (reference sequence). This CDR3 is CASSLAPPNTEAFF. The CDR3 nucleotides read TGTGCCAGCAGCTTAGCCCCACCGAACACTGAAGCTTTCTTT.

This clonotype has at least ten counts. The chain employs TRBV12-3 or TRBV12-4 and TRBJ2-6, with D uncertain. The CDR3 extends over 13 amino acids. V shed 8 bases and J shed 0 bases, with 5 bases lying between them. Written as DNA, the CDR3 is TGTGCCAGCCTATTCTCTGGGGCCAACGTCCTGACTTTC. It encodes CASLFSGANVLTF.

This clonotype has a handful of counts. This chain uses TRBV5-1 with TRBJ2-7; 13 bases map to TRBD2. Trimming at V came to 2 bases and at J to 5 bases, leaving 10 bases not matched to a gene. CDR1 is SGHRS and CDR2 is YFSETQ in the germline V gene. The CDR3 is 17 amino acids. The CDR3: CASSFEGGLAGSNEQYF. CDR3 in DNA: TGCGCCAGCAGCTTTGAAGGGGGACTAGCGGGATCAAACGAGCAGTACTTC.

In this sample, this clonotype turned up a few times. This rearrangement joins TRBV6-2 or TRBV6-3 to TRBJ1-1; D is perhaps TRBD1 (6 bases). The CDR3 spans 13 residues. Germline-derived CDR1 and CDR2 are MNHEY and SVGEGT. V lost 2 bases, J lost 6 bases, and 10 bases lay in between. In DNA, the CDR3 is TGTGCCAGCAGTTACGGGGGGGCTGCTGAAGCTTTCTTT. Protein: CASSYGGAAEAFF.

This clonotype was counted a few times. V gene TRBV30 combines with J gene TRBJ2-7, with D tentatively TRBD1 (5 bases). V was shortened by 1 base and J by 2 bases, with 9 bases between the two germline ends. CDR1 and CDR2 (germline): GTSNPN, SVGIG (reference sequence). This CDR3 comprises 13 residues. The DNA for the CDR3 is TGTGCCTGGAGTGAACAGGTTGCCTACGAGCAGTACTTC. It is translated as CAWSEQVAYEQYF.

This clonotype showed up just a few times. This chain links TRBV20-1 with TRBJ1-6; D gene uncertain. CDR3 size: 13 residues. Looked up from germline, CDR1 is DFQATT and CDR2 is SNEGSKA (reference sequence). Trimming shortened V by 0 bases and J by 3 bases, and 3 bases separated the two germline ends. The CDR3 sequence is CSAREGYNSPLHF. The CDR3 DNA reads TGCAGTGCTAGAGAGGGCTATAATTCACCCCTCCACTTT.

The J gene is TRBJ2-3, the V gene TRBV6-2 or TRBV6-3; D remains unclear. Germline V gene sequence: CDR1 MNHEY, CDR2 SVGEGT. Trimming took 0 bases from V and 5 from J, leaving 12 bases between them. This CDR3 region has 15 residues. For the CDR3, the DNA is TGTGCCAGCAGTTACTCAGGCGGTATCGGAGATACGCAGTATTTT. Translated: CASSYSGGIGDTQYF.

The genes are TRBV6-6 and TRBJ2-7, with 7 bases fitting TRBD2. CDR1 is MNHNY, CDR2 SVGAGI, per germline (reference sequence). After removal of 7 bases from V and 2 bases from J, the junction contained 11 bases not matched to a gene. The CDR3 consists of 15 residues. CDR3: CASKPHAGETYEQYF. Here the CDR3 DNA reads TGTGCCAGCAAACCACACGCGGGAGAAACCTACGAGCAGTACTTC.

The V call is TRBV7-9, the J call TRBJ1-4, with 7 positions matching TRBD1. The CDR3 runs 13 residues. The junction had 5 bases not matched to a gene; V was cut back by 6 bases and J by 7 bases. CDR1 is SEHNR and CDR2 is FQNEAQ in the germline V gene (reference sequence). The CDR3 loop reads CASSAGGSEKLFF. DNA of the CDR3: TGTGCCAGCAGTGCAGGGGGGAGTGAAAAACTGTTTTTT.

In its sample, this clonotype was seen many times. The chain recombines TRBV6-2 or TRBV6-3 with TRBJ2-7; the D is unclear. V gave up 0 bases and J gave up 9 bases, with 12 bases separating them. The germline V gene has CDR1 MNHEY and CDR2 SVGEGT. CDR3 length: 13 residues. CDR3 nucleotide sequence: TGTGCCAGCAGTTACTCGAGGCCGCCCAGGCAGTACTTC. Translated, it gives CASSYSRPPRQYF.

As for this clonotype: This may be a read error, as it is one base from a much larger clone. The V gene is TRBV5-4, the J gene TRBJ2-7; 8 bases map to TRBD1. V lost 7 bases, J lost 3 bases, and 6 bases stayed unmatched. The CDR3 contains 13 residues. The germline V gene has CDR1 SGHNT and CDR2 YYREEE (reference sequence). CDR3 in amino acids: CASGFGQGYEQYF. Here the CDR3 DNA reads TGTGCCAGCGGTTTCGGACAGGGCTACGAGCAGTACTTC. Based on the CDR3 plus reference TRBV5-4 and TRBJ2-7, the full variable domain is ETGVTQSPTHLIKTRGQQVTLRCSSQSGHNTVSWYQQALGQGPQFIFQYYREEENGRGNFPPRFSGLQFPNYSSELNVNALELDDSALYLCASGFGQGYEQYFGPGTRLTVT.

This chain connects TRBV27 to TRBJ1-1; tentatively, D is TRBD1 (5 bases). V was cut by 5 bases and J by 4 bases, with 17 bases left in between. This CDR3 has 15 amino acids. Germline CDR1 and CDR2: MNHEY and SMNVEV (reference sequence). For the CDR3, the DNA is TGTGCCAGCAGTCCAACAGGCGGCGAGGGCACTGAAGCTTTCTTT. It encodes CASSPTGGEGTEAFF.

This clonotype came up a few times. This chain uses TRBV20-1 with TRBJ2-3, with D possibly matching TRBD1 (6 bases). CDR1 and CDR2 from the germline V gene are DFQATT and SNEGSKA (reference sequence). The CDR3 sequence is 14 residues long. Trimming cost V 6 bases and J 2 bases, with 15 bases left between them. This CDR3 reads CSADLGQLTDTQYF. The CDR3 DNA reads TGCAGTGCCGACTTGGGACAACTCACAGATACGCAGTATTTT.

The chain recombines TRBV25-1 with TRBJ2-1; D is undetermined. Deletions cut 5 bases from V and 3 bases from J, with 11 bases between. This CDR3 region has 14 residues. Germline-derived CDR1 and CDR2 are MGHDK and SYGVNS. The DNA for the CDR3 is TGTGCCAGCAGTAACCTACGGAGCTACAATGAGCAGTTCTTC. Its translation is CASSNLRSYNEQFF.

The V and J genes are TRBV6-2 or TRBV6-3 and TRBJ1-6; the D gene is possibly TRBD1 (5 bases). CDR1 MNHEY and CDR2 SVGEGT come from the germline V gene. V lost 5 bases and J 11 bases, leaving 19 bases between the germline ends. CDR3 length equals 15 residues. CDR3 protein: CASSPPDGGNTPLHF. The CDR3 DNA sequence: TGTGCCAGCAGTCCACCTGATGGGGGGAATACACCCCTCCACTTT.

This clonotype has a handful of counts. The chain has TRBV6-5 and TRBJ2-3; a possible D gene is TRBD2 (6 bases). The V end was cut by 8 bases, the J end by 11 bases, with 20 bases between. Germline values: CDR1 MNHEY, CDR2 SVGAGI. There are 13 residues in the CDR3. Here the CDR3 DNA reads TGTGCCAGCTGGACACCAAGGTGGGGGGAGCAGTATTTT. It yields the protein CASWTPRWGEQYF.